This entry lists 5 T cell receptor beta chains sequenced from one sample in a study of CD8 T cells in Susac syndrome. When the RNA was reverse transcribed, random hexamers were used with an input of 0.5 to 1 ug. TCRdb reanalysed the immunoSEQ multiplex PCR reads using MiXCR and keeps one entry per CDR3 protein. The repertoire holds under 200,000 distinct CDR3 sequences, 90% to 95% seen once, with 0.087% in the top ten. The sequenced material came from CD4+ T cells from PBMCs. These receptors were taken from a human donor with Susac syndrome.

The chain combines TRBV5-4 with TRBJ2-5; tentative D call: TRBD2 (6 bases). There are 17 residues in the CDR3. The V and J ends lost 1 base and 3 bases respectively, with 19 bases between them. CDR1 is SGHNT, CDR2 YYREEE, per germline (reference sequence). The CDR3 spells CASSLSVRRGQEETQYF. CDR3 DNA: TGTGCCAGCAGCTTGTCCGTCCGGAGGGGCCAAGAAGAGACCCAGTACTTC. Using reference TRBV5-4 and TRBJ2-5 for the parts outside the CDR3, the full variable domain is ETGVTQSPTHLIKTRGQQVTLRCSSQSGHNTVSWYQQALGQGPQFIFQYYREEENGRGNFPPRFSGLQFPNYSSELNVNALELDDSALYLCASSLSVRRGQEETQYFGPGTRLLVL.

The chain combines TRBV27 with TRBJ1-2; 10 nucleotides line up with TRBD1. Germline loops: CDR1 MNHEY, CDR2 SMNVEV (reference sequence). J was trimmed by 4 bases and V by 5 bases; bases with no gene match: 13. The CDR3 runs to 17 residues. The CDR3 loop is CASSTEGQGPRFYGYTF. In nucleotides, the CDR3 is TGTGCCAGCAGTACCGAGGGACAGGGGCCTAGATTCTATGGCTACACCTTC.

The CDR3 here is CASRTLLGAGGPHEQFF. CDR3 sequence (DNA): TGTGCCAGCCGCACCCTCCTGGGAGCGGGGGGGCCTCATGAGCAGTTCTTC. The chain uses TRBV6-1 and TRBJ2-1; 10 bases map to TRBD2. CDR1 and CDR2 from the germline V gene are MNHNS and SASEGT. With V trimmed by 8 bases and J by 8 bases, 18 bases remained unmatched. This CDR3 contains 17 residues.

V usage is TRBV6-5 and J usage is TRBJ1-4, with TRBD1 matching over 8 bases. This CDR3 has 14 amino acids. With 6 bases clipped from V and 7 bases from J, the junction kept 7 bases outside the gene matches. Looked up from germline, CDR1 is MNHEY and CDR2 is SVGAGI. CDR3 protein: CASRGRGRGEKLFF. The DNA of the CDR3 is TGTGCCAGCAGAGGCAGGGGGCGCGGTGAAAAACTGTTTTTT.

This chain joins TRBV6-5 and TRBJ2-7; TRBD1 matches at 12 bases. The CDR3 covers 15 residues. The germline V gene encodes CDR1 MNHEY and CDR2 SVGAGI. The J segment lost 3 bases and the V segment lost 5 bases, leaving 5 bases of the junction unmatched. CDR3 nucleotides: TGTGCCAGCAGTATCGGGACAGGGGGCTACTACGAGCAGTACTTC. It specifies CASSIGTGGYYEQYF.